Below, 24 T cell receptor beta chains from the same sample are listed, as sequenced in a study of cytomegalovirus exposure and HLA in healthy donors. The PCR ran on 60 Vbeta and 13 Jbeta primers. Produced via immunoSEQ multiplex PCR; TCRdb's table is partial and in-frame only. The table lists roughly 110,000 clones, approximately 78% of them singletons. The sequenced material came from PBMCs. These receptors originate from a man aged 25 to 45 in good health and CMV-seropositive.

The chain recombines TRBV4-1 with TRBJ1-3, with a tentative D call TRBD1 (6 bases). V was clipped by 5 bases and J by 0 bases, with 14 bases between them. This CDR3 region has 16 residues. Germline CDR1 MGHRA, CDR2 YSYEKL. Here the CDR3 reads CASSLQTGSSGNTIYF. CDR3 DNA: TGCGCCAGCAGCTTACAGACAGGCTCCTCTGGAAACACCATATATTTT.

This clone came up once. The V gene is TRBV18, the J gene TRBJ2-4; TRBD1 is a possible D gene (6 bases). Germline CDR1 and CDR2: KGHSH and LQKENI. The V end lost 0 bases, the J end lost 6 bases, and 15 bases lay between the germline ends. The CDR3 sequence is 16 residues long. The CDR3 loop reads CASSPPNFQGGNIQYF. For the CDR3, the DNA is TGTGCCAGCTCACCACCGAACTTCCAAGGGGGAAACATTCAGTACTTC.

This rearrangement joins TRBV10-1 to TRBJ2-4; D call uncertain. The CDR3 is 16 amino acids. Germline V lookup: CDR1 WNHNN, CDR2 SYGVQD (reference sequence). V shed 2 bases and J shed 0 bases, with 11 bases lying between them. As DNA, the CDR3 is TGCGCCAGCAGTGAGAGTTCGACTCTAGCCAAAAACATTCAGTACTTC. The encoded protein is CASSESSTLAKNIQYF.

V and J are TRBV18 and TRBJ2-7; 9 nucleotides align to TRBD1. With 3 bases clipped from V and 3 bases from J, the junction kept 6 bases outside the gene matches. Germline CDR1 reads KGHSH; CDR2 reads LQKENI. The CDR3 contains 15 residues. The CDR3 nucleotides read TGTGCCAGCTCACCCTCCGGACAGGGGATCTACGAGCAGTACTTC. Translated, it gives CASSPSGQGIYEQYF.

This clone was detected only once. This rearrangement joins TRBV6-4 to TRBJ2-7; 8 nucleotides agree with TRBD2. V trimming: 8 bases; J trimming: 4 bases; junction bases outside the gene matches: 19. CDR1 is MRHNA, CDR2 SNTAGT, per germline. The CDR3 loop spans 17 amino acids. In DNA, the CDR3 is TGTGCCAGCCCATCTGACCTGAGCGGGAGAGGATGTTACGAGCAGTACGTC. It translates to CASPSDLSGRGCYEQYV.

V gene TRBV19 combines with J gene TRBJ1-1, with TRBD1 identical over 12 bases. Germline CDR1 LNHDA, CDR2 SQIVND (reference sequence). V lost 5 bases and J lost 11; bases outside the gene matches: 6. There are 13 residues in the CDR3. CDR3 residues: CASSPGQGARAFF. CDR3 coding DNA: TGTGCCAGTAGTCCGGGACAGGGGGCTCGGGCTTTCTTT.

The V call is TRBV28, the J call TRBJ1-2; D gene ambiguous. V was shortened by 5 bases and J by 2 bases, with 12 bases between the two germline ends. The CDR3 has 14 residues. The germline gives CDR1 MDHEN, CDR2 SYDVKM. The CDR3 nucleotides are TGTGCCAGCAGTACTCGAGGGAGGAACTATGGCTACACCTTC. Its protein is CASSTRGRNYGYTF.

The rearrangement joins TRBV5-1 to TRBJ1-6; D gene ambiguous. V was shortened by 0 bases and J by 0 bases, with 7 bases between the two germline ends. CDR1 SGHRS and CDR2 YFSETQ come from the germline V gene. This CDR3 has 16 residues. This CDR3 is CASSLAGSSYNSPLHF. Here the CDR3 DNA reads TGCGCCAGCAGCTTGGCTGGGAGCTCCTATAATTCACCCCTCCACTTT.

The chain couples TRBV19 to TRBJ1-2; D remains unclear. The CDR3 has 17 amino acids. CDR1 and CDR2 from the germline V gene are LNHDA and SQIVND (reference sequence). V lost 1 base to trimming and J lost 4 bases, with 19 bases between them. For the CDR3, the DNA is TGTGCCAGTAGTATAGGCCCCTTCCAAGCAGGAACCTATGGCTACACCTTC. Translated, it gives CASSIGPFQAGTYGYTF.

V gene TRBV7-8 combines with J gene TRBJ1-5; D possibly corresponds to TRBD1 (5 bases). The CDR3 length is 16 residues. The germline V and J ends were trimmed by 5 bases and 0 bases, with 14 bases remaining between them. From germline, CDR1 is SGHVS and CDR2 FQNEAQ. In DNA, the CDR3 is TGTGCCAGCAGCGTCGCCGGGGGATATAGCAATCAGCCCCAGCATTTT. Translated, it gives CASSVAGGYSNQPQHF.

The chain employs TRBV6-1 and TRBJ2-2, with TRBD1 identical over 7 bases. There are 12 residues in the CDR3. V was clipped by 6 bases and J by 6 bases; unmatched bases: 1. In germline, CDR1 is MNHNS, CDR2 SASEGT. The CDR3 loop is CASSGTAGELFF. In DNA form, the CDR3 reads TGTGCCAGCAGCGGGACAGCCGGGGAGCTGTTTTTT.

The gene calls are TRBV9 and TRBJ2-6; D may be TRBD2 (5 bases). The CDR3 has 17 residues. Trimming pared 0 bases from V and 3 bases from J, leaving 13 bases between. Germline V gives CDR1 SGDLS, CDR2 YYNGEE. CDR3 amino acids: CASSVERGLGGANVLTF. DNA for the CDR3: TGTGCCAGCAGCGTAGAAAGAGGACTTGGTGGGGCCAACGTCCTGACTTTC.

The rearrangement links TRBV7-9 to TRBJ1-2, with TRBD1 identical over 7 bases. CDR1 and CDR2 (germline): SEHNR, FQNEAQ (reference sequence). This CDR3 has 17 amino acids. V was clipped by 5 bases and J by 4 bases; unmatched bases: 16. In nucleotides, the CDR3 is TGTGCCAGCAGCCCCGACCTCGACAGGGCTATGAGCTATGGCTACACCTTC. Translation: CASSPDLDRAMSYGYTF.

This chain links TRBV5-4 with TRBJ2-3, with a weak D call TRBD1 (5 bases). This CDR3 comprises 13 residues. CDR1 and CDR2 from the germline V gene are SGHNT and YYREEE (reference sequence). Between the trimmed V and J ends, which lost 0 bases and 4 bases, there was a span of 6 bases. As DNA, the CDR3 is TGTGCCAGCAGCTTGGCCAGGGCAGATACGCAGTATTTT. It yields the protein CASSLARADTQYF.

V is TRBV6-4 and J is TRBJ2-7; 7 bases agree with TRBD2. V was clipped by 2 bases and J by 4 bases; unmatched bases: 11. The germline V gene has CDR1 MRHNA and CDR2 SNTAGT. The CDR3 consists of 16 residues. Here the CDR3 DNA reads TGTGCCAGCAGTGACCCATTTCCGGGGGGAATGTACGAGCAGTACGTC. Its translation: CASSDPFPGGMYEQYV.

This clone was counted between two and nine times. The rearrangement uses TRBV19 and TRBJ2-3; 7 bases line up with TRBD1. The CDR3 totals 16 residues. V shed 0 bases, J shed 0 bases, and the junction held 3 bases outside the gene matches. CDR1 is LNHDA, CDR2 SQIVND, per germline (reference sequence). The DNA of the CDR3 is TGTGCCAGTAGTATAGAAGGGGGCCGGAGCACAGATACGCAGTATTTT. It is translated as CASSIEGGRSTDTQYF.

The V and J genes are TRBV5-6 and TRBJ2-7; TRBD1 matches at 9 bases. J gave up 3 bases and V 4 bases, and 2 bases lay outside the gene matches. Germline-derived CDR1 and CDR2 are SGHDT and YYEEEE. CDR3 length: 13 residues. The CDR3 is CASSQTGGYEQYF. CDR3 nucleotide sequence: TGTGCCAGCAGCCAGACAGGGGGCTACGAGCAGTACTTC.

The chain employs TRBV5-1 and TRBJ1-1, with TRBD1 matching 7 bases. Losses at the gene ends were 4 bases for V and 3 bases for J; bases not matched to a gene: 6. CDR1 SGHRS and CDR2 YFSETQ come from the germline V gene. This CDR3 spans 14 amino acids. CDR3 residues: CASSVAGQDTEAFF. DNA of the CDR3: TGCGCCAGCAGCGTAGCCGGACAGGACACTGAAGCTTTCTTT.

This clone is a singleton in its sample. The CDR3 bases are TGTGCCAGCAGTTCCCAAAGACAGGGGAACACTGAAGCTTTCTTT. Protein product: CASSSQRQGNTEAFF. The chain links TRBV27 to TRBJ1-1; TRBD1 agrees at 7 bases. Unmatched junction bases numbered 6, after V lost 4 bases and J lost 1 base. Germline loops: CDR1 MNHEY, CDR2 SMNVEV (reference sequence). The CDR3 covers 15 residues.

This chain uses TRBV5-1 with TRBJ2-5, with D unclear. The length of the CDR3 is 14 residues. CDR1 is SGHRS, CDR2 YFSETQ, per germline. Trimming pared 0 bases from V and 4 bases from J, leaving 10 bases between. CDR3: CASSLDQAGETQYF. Here the CDR3 DNA reads TGCGCCAGCAGCTTGGACCAGGCAGGAGAGACCCAGTACTTC.

The chain's CDR3 is CASSRTSRDEQFF. CDR3 DNA: TGTGCCAGCTCCAGGACCTCGAGGGATGAGCAGTTCTTC. This chain links TRBV6-6 with TRBJ2-1; D possibly corresponds to TRBD2 (5 bases). The CDR3 sequence is 13 residues long. CDR1 and CDR2 from the germline V gene are MNHNY and SVGAGI (reference sequence). V was trimmed by 8 bases and J by 8 bases, leaving 16 bases between them.

This clone has a handful of counts. The rearrangement uses TRBV7-2 and TRBJ1-1; D is possibly TRBD1 (6 bases). Germline V lookup: CDR1 SGHTA, CDR2 FQGNSA. The CDR3 length is 13 residues. V lost 0 bases to trimming and J lost 6 bases, with 8 bases between them. As DNA, the CDR3 is TGTGCCAGCAGCTTAGCATGGGGGCCTGAAGCTTTCTTT. It yields the protein CASSLAWGPEAFF.

The chain links TRBV6-1 to TRBJ1-3; D is unresolved. Trimming took 2 bases from V and 0 from J, leaving 8 bases between them. CDR1 is MNHNS, CDR2 SASEGT, per germline. The CDR3 extends over 15 amino acids. The CDR3 loop is CASSELRNSGNTIYF. CDR3 nucleotide sequence: TGTGCCAGCAGTGAACTCAGGAACTCTGGAAACACCATATATTTT.

CDR3 amino acids: CASSLKGDNEQFF. The CDR3 bases are TGTGCCAGCAGCTTAAAAGGGGACAATGAGCAGTTCTTC. The gene calls are TRBV11-3 and TRBJ2-1; tentatively, D is TRBD1 (5 bases). Germline values: CDR1 SGHNT, CDR2 YENEEA. The CDR3 extends over 13 amino acids. V was clipped by 2 bases and J by 5 bases, with 7 bases between them.